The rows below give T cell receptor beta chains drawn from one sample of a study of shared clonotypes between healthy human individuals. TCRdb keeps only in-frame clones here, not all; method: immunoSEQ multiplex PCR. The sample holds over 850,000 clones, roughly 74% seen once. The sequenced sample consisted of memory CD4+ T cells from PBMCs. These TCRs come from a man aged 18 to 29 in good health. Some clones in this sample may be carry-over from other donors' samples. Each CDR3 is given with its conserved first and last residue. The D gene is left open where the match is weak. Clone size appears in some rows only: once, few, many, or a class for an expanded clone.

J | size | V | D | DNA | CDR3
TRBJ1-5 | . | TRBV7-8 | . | TGTGCCAGCAGCTATTTCGACCAGCCCCAGCATTTT | CASSYFDQPQHF
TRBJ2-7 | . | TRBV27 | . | TGTGCCAGCAGTTTAAAGGAGACACGGCGGGCGCCCTACGAGCAGTACTTC | CASSLKETRRAPYEQYF
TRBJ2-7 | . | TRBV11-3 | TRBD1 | TGTGCCAGCAGCCCCGGACAGGGAATAGGCTACGAGCAGTACTTC | CASSPGQGIGYEQYF
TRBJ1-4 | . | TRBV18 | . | TGTGCCAGCTCACCACCCTCCAGGGGAAATGAAAAACTGTTTTTT | CASSPPSRGNEKLFF
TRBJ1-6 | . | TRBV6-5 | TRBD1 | TGTGCCAGCACCCCAACGGGGGGGACAGGGTCACCCCTCCACTTT | CASTPTGGTGSPLHF
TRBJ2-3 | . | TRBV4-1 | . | TGCGCCAGCAGCCTGAGCGAGGTTGGCACAGATACGCAGTATTTT | CASSLSEVGTDTQYF
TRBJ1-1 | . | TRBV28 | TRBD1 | TGTGCCAGCAGTACCGGGACAGGGGCTCGTCGCGCTTTCTTT | CASSTGTGARRAFF
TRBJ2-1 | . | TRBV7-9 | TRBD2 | TGTGCCAGCAGCTGGGATAGAGCGGGGGCATCCAGTGAGCAGTTCTTC | CASSWDRAGASSEQFF
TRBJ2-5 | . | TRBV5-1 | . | TGCGCCAGCAGCTTATGGGGGCCTGGGGAGACCCAGTACTTC | CASSLWGPGETQYF
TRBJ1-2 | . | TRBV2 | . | TGTGCCAGTGGAGTAGTTAAGTATGGCTACACCTTC | CASGVVKYGYTF
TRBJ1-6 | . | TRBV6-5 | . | TGTGCCAGCAGTTGGTCCGGATATAATTCACCCCTCCACTTT | CASSWSGYNSPLHF
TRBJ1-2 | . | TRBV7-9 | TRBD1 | TGTGCCAGCAGCTTAGAGGGGACAGGGATCGGCTACACCTTC | CASSLEGTGIGYTF
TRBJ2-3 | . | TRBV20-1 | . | TGCAGTGCCCCGAAGGTAGATACGCAGTATTTT | CSAPKVDTQYF
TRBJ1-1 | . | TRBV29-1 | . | TGCAGCGCGACCAGGGAAAGCGCTGAAGCTTTCTTT | CSATRESAEAFF
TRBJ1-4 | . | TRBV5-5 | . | TGTGCCAGCAGCTTGCTCAGTGGGGAAAAACTGTTTTTT | CASSLLSGEKLFF
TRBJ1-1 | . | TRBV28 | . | TGTGCCAGCACCCGACCCTTCAGGTACACTGAAGCTTTCTTT | CASTRPFRYTEAFF
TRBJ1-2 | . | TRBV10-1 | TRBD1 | TGCGCCAGCAGTGAACGACAGGGGTATGGCTACACCTTC | CASSERQGYGYTF
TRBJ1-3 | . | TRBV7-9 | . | TGTGCCAGCAGCTTAGAGGGATTCTCTGGAAACACCATATATTTT | CASSLEGFSGNTIYF
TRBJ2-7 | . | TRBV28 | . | TGTGCCAGCACCGCTAGGGGCTACGAGCAGTACTTC | CASTARGYEQYF
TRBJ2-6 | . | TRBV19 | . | TGTGCCAGTACCCCACTGAGCTCTGGGGCCAACGTCCTGACTTTC | CASTPLSSGANVLTF
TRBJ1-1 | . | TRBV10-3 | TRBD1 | TGTGCCATCAGCAGGGGGCCCCGAAACACTGAAGCTTTCTTT | CAISRGPRNTEAFF
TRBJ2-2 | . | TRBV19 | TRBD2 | TGTGCCAGTAGCCCCCTCAATAGGAGGGGCGGACTAGCGGGAGAGACCGGGGAGCTGTTTTTT | CASSPLNRRGGLAGETGELFF
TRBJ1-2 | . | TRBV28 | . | TGTGCCAGCGCCGGGGCGTACTATGGCTACACCTTC | CASAGAYYGYTF
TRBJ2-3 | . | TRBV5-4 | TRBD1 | TGTGCCAGCAGGACGCGGGACAGGGGGTCAGATACGCAGTATTTT | CASRTRDRGSDTQYF
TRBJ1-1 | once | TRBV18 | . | TGTGCCAGCTCACCAGGGCACACTGAAGCTTTCTTT | CASSPGHTEAFF
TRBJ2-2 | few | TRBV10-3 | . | TGTGCCATCAGTGAGTCTCGGGGCACCGGGGAGCTGTTTTTT | CAISESRGTGELFF
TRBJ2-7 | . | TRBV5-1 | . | TGCGCCAGCAGCTTCGGGACATTCTCCTACGAGCAGTACTTC | CASSFGTFSYEQYF
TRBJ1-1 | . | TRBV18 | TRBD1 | TGTGCCAGCTCCGCCCTGACAGGGGAGACTGAAGCTTTCTTT | CASSALTGETEAFF
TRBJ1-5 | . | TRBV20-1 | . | TGCAGTGCAACAGGGTATGGCCCCCAGCATTTT | CSATGYGPQHF
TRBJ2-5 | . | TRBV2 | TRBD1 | TGTGCCAGCAGTGAAGCGCTTGGGACAGCAGAGACCCAGTACTTC | CASSEALGTAETQYF
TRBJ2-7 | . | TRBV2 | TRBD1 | TGTGCCAGCAGATCCCAGGGGGATAGCTACGAGCAGTACTTC | CASRSQGDSYEQYF
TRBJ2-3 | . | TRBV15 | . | TGTGCCACCAGCAGGGAGGGGGCAGATACGCAGTATTTT | CATSREGADTQYF
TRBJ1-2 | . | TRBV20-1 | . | TGCAGTGCTAGGCGTCAGCGTGGCTACACCTTC | CSARRQRGYTF
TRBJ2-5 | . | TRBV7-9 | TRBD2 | TGTGCCAGCAGCTTAATGGGCGGGAGAGCTCAAGAGACCCAGTACTTC | CASSLMGGRAQETQYF
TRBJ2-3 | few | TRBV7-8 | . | TGTGCCAGCAGCTTAGAGGGATCAGATACGCAGTATTTT | CASSLEGSDTQYF
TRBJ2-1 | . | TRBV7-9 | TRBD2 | TGTGCCAGCAGCTTAGCTACTAGCGGGAAACGTGAGCAGTTCTTC | CASSLATSGKREQFF
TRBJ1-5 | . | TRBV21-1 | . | TGTGCCAGCAAGAAAACGGGGCGGCCCCAGCATTTT | CASKKTGRPQHF
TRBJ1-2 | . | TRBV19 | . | TGTGCCAGTAGCGTACTTTACGGGTCTAACTATGGCTACACCTTC | CASSVLYGSNYGYTF
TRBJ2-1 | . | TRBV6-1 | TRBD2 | TGTGCCAGCAGTGGTGGGACTAGCGGCGATGAGCAGTTCTTC | CASSGGTSGDEQFF
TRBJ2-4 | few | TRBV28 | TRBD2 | TGTGCCAGCAGTTTACCGACTAGCAACATTCAGTACTTC | CASSLPTSNIQYF
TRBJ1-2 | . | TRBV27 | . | TGTGCCAGCAGGACACCCAGCGGGGATGGCTACACCTTC | CASRTPSGDGYTF
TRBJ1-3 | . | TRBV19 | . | TGTGCCAGTAGTCTACGGGTAGGAAACACCATATATTTT | CASSLRVGNTIYF
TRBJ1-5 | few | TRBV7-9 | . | TGTGCCAGCAGCTTCGAGTATCAGCCCCAGCATTTT | CASSFEYQPQHF
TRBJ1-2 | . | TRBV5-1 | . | TGCGCCAGCAGCTTGGCCCGACAGACTAACTATGGCTACACCTTC | CASSLARQTNYGYTF
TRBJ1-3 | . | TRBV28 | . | TGTGCCAGCAGCCTAAGACAAGGTGGAAACACCATATATTTT | CASSLRQGGNTIYF
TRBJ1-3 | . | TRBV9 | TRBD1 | TGTGCCAGCAGCGCGACAGGGCATGGAAACACCATATATTTT | CASSATGHGNTIYF
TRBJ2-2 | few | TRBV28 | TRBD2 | TGTGCCAGCAGTTTAAGGGCTCGGGGACTAGCGGGATTGGTGGCCGGGGAGCTGTTTTTT | CASSLRARGLAGLVAGELFF
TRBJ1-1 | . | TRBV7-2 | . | TGTGCCAGCAGCTCATGGCCCCGGGACGGGAACACTGAAGCTTTCTTT | CASSSWPRDGNTEAFF
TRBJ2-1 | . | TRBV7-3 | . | TGTGCCAGCAGCTTGAGGGGAGAGGTAAATGAGCAGTTCTTC | CASSLRGEVNEQFF
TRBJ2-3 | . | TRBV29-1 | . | TGCAGCGTTGAGACGGCAGCTAGCACAGATACGCAGTATTTT | CSVETAASTDTQYF
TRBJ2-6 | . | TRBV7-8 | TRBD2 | TGTGCCAGCAGCCTTCGGGGGGGAGGCTCTGGGGCCAACGTCCTGACTTTC | CASSLRGGGSGANVLTF
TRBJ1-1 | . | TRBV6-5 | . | TGTGCCAGCGTCAAAAACGGCAACACTGAAGCTTTCTTT | CASVKNGNTEAFF
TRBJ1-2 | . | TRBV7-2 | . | TGTGCCAGCAGCTTAGTTTTGGGGGGCAGGGATCGTGGCTACACCTTC | CASSLVLGGRDRGYTF